This record covers a single T cell receptor (beta chain). The sample originates from a study of OX40 agonist ivuxolimab in advanced cancers. In the study overall: The mean age was roughly 60 years, ranging from 23 to 79, with about 87% of participants male. Prior checkpoint blockade (anti-PD-1, anti-PD-L1 or anti-CTLA-4) was permitted; approximately 40% had it. Patients achieving partial responses numbered three: one hepatocellular carcinoma case and two cutaneous melanoma cases.

With V trimmed by 6 bases and J by 4 bases, 12 bases remained unmatched. The CDR3 loop spans 16 amino acids. CDR1 is SGHNT and CDR2 is YENEEA in the germline V gene. Produced via immunoSEQ multiplex PCR; TCRdb's table is partial and in-frame only. Here the sample spans around 70,000 clones, approximately 92% being singletons. This specimen consisted of CD4+ or CD8+ T cells sorted from blood, obtained in a trial of the OX40 agonist ivuxolimab. The sequence was obtained from an adult with an advanced solid tumor such as melanoma, head and neck, liver or kidney cancer. The V call is TRBV11-3, the J call TRBJ2-3, with 8 bases lining up with TRBD2. CDR3 nucleotide sequence: TGTGCCAGCAGTTATACCGGGGGGGCCAAGTCAGATACGCAGTATTTT. Its translation is CASSYTGGAKSDTQYF. The variable domain in full, completed from reference TRBV11-3 and TRBJ2-3, reads EAGVVQSPRYKIIEKKQPVAFWCNPISGHNTLYWYLQNLGQGPELLIRYENEEAVDDSQLPKDRFSAERLKGVDSTLKIQPAELGDSAVYLCASSYTGGAKSDTQYFGPGTRLTVL.